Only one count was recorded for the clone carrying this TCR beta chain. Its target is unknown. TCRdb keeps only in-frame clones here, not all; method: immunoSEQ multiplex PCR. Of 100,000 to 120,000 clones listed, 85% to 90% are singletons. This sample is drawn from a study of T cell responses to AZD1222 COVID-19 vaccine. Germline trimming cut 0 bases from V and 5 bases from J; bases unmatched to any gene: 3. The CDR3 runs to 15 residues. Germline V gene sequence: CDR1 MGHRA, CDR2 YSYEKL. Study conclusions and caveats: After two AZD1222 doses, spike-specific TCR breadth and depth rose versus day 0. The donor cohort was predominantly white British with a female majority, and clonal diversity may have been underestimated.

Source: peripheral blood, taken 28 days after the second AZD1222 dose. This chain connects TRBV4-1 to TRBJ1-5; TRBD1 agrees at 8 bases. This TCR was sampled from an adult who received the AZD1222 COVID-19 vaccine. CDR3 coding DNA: TGCGCCAGCAGCCAAGATGGACAGGGCTATCAGCCCCAGCATTTT. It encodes CASSQDGQGYQPQHF.